This TCR beta chain derives from a study of T cell responses to AZD1222 COVID-19 vaccine. General study results and limits: The study found vaccine-associated CD4 TCRs spanning spike, dominant at 160-218 and 743-854.

In the case of this clone: Its specificity is unknown.

TCRdb keeps only in-frame clones here, not all; method: immunoSEQ multiplex PCR. The sample holds 130,000 or so clones; about 94% are singletons and the top ten take 5.5% to 8%. Per the germline V gene, CDR1 is SGDLS and CDR2 is YYNGEE. Losses at the gene ends were 4 bases for V and 2 bases for J; bases not matched to a gene: 6. CDR3 length: 15 residues. The TCR was taken from an adult in good health. The material sequenced was peripheral blood, taken on day 0 of AZD1222 vaccination. The rearrangement links TRBV9 to TRBJ1-3, with 7 bases matching TRBD1. The CDR3 reads CASSLGGGPGNTIYF. CDR3 sequence (DNA): TGTGCCAGCAGCCTAGGGGGCGGTCCTGGAAACACCATATATTTT.